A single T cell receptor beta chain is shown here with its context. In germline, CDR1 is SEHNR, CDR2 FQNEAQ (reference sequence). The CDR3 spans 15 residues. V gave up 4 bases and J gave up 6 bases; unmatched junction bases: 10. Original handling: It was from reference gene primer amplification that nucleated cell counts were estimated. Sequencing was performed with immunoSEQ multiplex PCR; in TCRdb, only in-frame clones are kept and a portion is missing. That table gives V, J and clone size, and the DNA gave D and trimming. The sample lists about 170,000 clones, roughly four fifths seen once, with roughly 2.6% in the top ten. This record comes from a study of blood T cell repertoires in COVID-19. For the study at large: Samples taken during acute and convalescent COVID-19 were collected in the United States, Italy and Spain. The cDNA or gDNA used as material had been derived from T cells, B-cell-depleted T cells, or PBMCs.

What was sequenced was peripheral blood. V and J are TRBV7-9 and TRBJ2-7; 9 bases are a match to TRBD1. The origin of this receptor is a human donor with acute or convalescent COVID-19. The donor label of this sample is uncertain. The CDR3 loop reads CASSWTGTGTGEQYF. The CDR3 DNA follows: TGTGCCAGCAGCTGGACCGGGACAGGGACCGGCGAGCAGTACTTC.